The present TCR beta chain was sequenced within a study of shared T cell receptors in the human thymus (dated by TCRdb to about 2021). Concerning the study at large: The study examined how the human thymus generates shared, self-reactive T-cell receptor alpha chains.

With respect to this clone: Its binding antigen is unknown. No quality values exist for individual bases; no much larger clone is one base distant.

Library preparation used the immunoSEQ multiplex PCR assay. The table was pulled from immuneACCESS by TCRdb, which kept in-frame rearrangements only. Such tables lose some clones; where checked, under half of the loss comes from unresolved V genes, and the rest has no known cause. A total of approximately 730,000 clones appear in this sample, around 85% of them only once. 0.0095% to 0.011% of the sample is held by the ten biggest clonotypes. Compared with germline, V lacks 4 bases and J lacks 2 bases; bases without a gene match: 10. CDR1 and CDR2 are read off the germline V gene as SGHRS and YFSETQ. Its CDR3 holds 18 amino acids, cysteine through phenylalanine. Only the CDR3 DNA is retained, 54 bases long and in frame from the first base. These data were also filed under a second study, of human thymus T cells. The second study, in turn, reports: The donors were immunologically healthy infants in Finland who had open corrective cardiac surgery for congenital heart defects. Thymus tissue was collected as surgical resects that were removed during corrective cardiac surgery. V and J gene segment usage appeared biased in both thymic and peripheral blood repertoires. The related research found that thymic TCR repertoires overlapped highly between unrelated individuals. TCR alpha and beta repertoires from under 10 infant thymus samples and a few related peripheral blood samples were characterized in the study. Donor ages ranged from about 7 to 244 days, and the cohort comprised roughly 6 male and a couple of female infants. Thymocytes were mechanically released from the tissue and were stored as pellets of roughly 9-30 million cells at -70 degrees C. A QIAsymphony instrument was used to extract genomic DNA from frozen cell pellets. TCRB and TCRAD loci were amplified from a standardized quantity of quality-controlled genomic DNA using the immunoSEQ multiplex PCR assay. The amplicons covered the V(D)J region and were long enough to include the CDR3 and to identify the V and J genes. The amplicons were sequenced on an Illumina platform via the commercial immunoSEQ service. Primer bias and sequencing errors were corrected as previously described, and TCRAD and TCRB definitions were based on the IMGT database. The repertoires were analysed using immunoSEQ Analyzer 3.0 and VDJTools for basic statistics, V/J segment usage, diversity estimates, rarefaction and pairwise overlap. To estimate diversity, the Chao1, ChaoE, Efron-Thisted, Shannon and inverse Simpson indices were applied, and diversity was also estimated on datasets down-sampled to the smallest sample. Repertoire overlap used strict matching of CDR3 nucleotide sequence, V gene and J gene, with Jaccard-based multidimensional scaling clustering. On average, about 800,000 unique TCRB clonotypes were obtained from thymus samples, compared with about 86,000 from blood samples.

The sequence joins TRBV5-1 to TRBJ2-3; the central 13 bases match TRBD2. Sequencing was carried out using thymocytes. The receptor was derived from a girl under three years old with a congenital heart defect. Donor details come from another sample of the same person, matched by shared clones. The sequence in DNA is TGCGCCAGCAGCCCGACTAGCGGGGGGCAGAAAAACACAGATACGCAGTATTTT. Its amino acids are CASSPTSGGQKNTDTQYF.